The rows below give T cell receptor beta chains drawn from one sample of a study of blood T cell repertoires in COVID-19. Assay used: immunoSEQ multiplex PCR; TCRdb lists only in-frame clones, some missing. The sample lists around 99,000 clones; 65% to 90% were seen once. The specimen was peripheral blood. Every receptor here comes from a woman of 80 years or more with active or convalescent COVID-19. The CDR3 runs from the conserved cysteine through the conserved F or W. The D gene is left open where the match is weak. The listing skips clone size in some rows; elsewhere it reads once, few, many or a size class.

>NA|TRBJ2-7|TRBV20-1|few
TGCAGTGCTAATTCAGGGCACGAGCAGTACTTC
CSANSGHEQYF
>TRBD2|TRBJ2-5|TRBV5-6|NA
TGTGCCAGCAGCTTTTCTAGACTAGCGGGACAAGAGACCCAGTACTTC
CASSFSRLAGQETQYF
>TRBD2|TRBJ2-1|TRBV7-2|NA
TGTGCCAGCAGCCGTACTAGCGGGAGGTACAATGAGCAGTTCTTC
CASSRTSGRYNEQFF
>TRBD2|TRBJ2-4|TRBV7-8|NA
TGTGCCAGCAGCTCCTTAAGCGGGAGCCAGGCCAAAAACATTCAGTACTTC
CASSSLSGSQAKNIQYF
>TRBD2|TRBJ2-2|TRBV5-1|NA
TGCGCCAGCAGCTTGGGGACTAGCGGGAGGATCACCGGGGAGCTGTTTTTT
CASSLGTSGRITGELFF
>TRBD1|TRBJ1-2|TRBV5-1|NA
TGCGCCAGCAGCTTGGGTGGACAGGGAACCTATGGCTACACCTTC
CASSLGGQGTYGYTF
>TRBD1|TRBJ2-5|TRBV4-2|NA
TGTGCCAGCAGCCAAGATGTGGCCCCGAAAGGGGGCAAGACCCAGTACTTC
CASSQDVAPKGGKTQYF
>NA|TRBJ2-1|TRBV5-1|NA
TGCGCCAGCAGCTTGGAACATCATTACAATGAGCAGTTCTTC
CASSLEHHYNEQFF
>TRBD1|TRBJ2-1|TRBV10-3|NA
TGTGCCACAGGGGGTAGCGCAAGCTCCTACAATGAGCAGTTCTTC
CATGGSASSYNEQFF
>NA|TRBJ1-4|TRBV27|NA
TGTGCCAGCAGTCCGACAGATCCAACTAATGAAAAACTGTTTTTT
CASSPTDPTNEKLFF
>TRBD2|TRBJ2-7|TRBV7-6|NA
TGTGCCAGCAGCGACGGACTAGCGGGAGTAATTGAGCAGTACTTC
CASSDGLAGVIEQYF
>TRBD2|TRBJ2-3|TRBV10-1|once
TGCGCCAGCAGTGCACCCTGTAGCGGGAGGGCCACAGATACGCAGTATTTT
CASSAPCSGRATDTQYF
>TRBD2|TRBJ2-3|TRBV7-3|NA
TGTGCCAGCAGCTCCCTCGGGGCTAGCGGGAGGGAAGGGGATACGCAGTATTTT
CASSSLGASGREGDTQYF
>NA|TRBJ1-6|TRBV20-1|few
TGCAGTGCTAGTACTCAGGATAATTCACCCCTCCACTTT
CSASTQDNSPLHF
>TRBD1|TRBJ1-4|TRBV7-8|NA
TGTGCCAGCAGCTTAAGGGCGGACAGGGCTAATGAAAAACTGTTTTTT
CASSLRADRANEKLFF
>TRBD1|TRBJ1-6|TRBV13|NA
TGTGCCAGCAGCTTAGAAGGGGGACAGAGCTCACCCCTCCACTTT
CASSLEGGQSSPLHF
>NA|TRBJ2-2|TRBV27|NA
TGTGCCAGCAGTTCCCAAACAGGGAAGATCACCGGGGAGCTGTTTTTT
CASSSQTGKITGELFF
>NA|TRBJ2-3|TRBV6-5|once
TGTGCCAGCAGTTACCCTCCGGATACGCAGTATTTT
CASSYPPDTQYF
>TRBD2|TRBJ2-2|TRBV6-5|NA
TGTGCCAGCAGTTACTCTGGGACTACGAACACCGGGGAGCTGTTTTTT
CASSYSGTTNTGELFF
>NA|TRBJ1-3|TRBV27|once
TGTGCCAGCAGAACCGATGGCAGAGGTGGAAACACCATATATTTT
CASRTDGRGGNTIYF
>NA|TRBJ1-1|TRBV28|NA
TGTGCCAGCAGTTCAACAGGAGGGTACACTGAAGCTTTCTTT
CASSSTGGYTEAFF
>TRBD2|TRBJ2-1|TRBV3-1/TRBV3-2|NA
TGTGCCAGCAGTCCACAAGCGGGAGTTGGCTACAATGAGCAGTTCTTC
CASSPQAGVGYNEQFF
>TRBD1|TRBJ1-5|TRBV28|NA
TGTGCCAGCAGAAGGGACAGGAGATACAATCAGCCCCAGCATTTT
CASRRDRRYNQPQHF